The present T cell receptor (beta chain) was sequenced within a study of Ad26.COV2.S vaccination and SARS-CoV-2 variants. The overall study: Trial arm assignment for the donor was COV1001 Ad26.COV2.S.

Measured with immunoSEQ multiplex PCR; TCRdb has only the in-frame clones, and not every one. The repertoire holds about 480,000 clones, with around 88% as singletons. The treatment denotes: 15 to 20 received Ad26.COV2.S at low or high dose, single or two shots; about five received placebo; per-sample allocation not given. On day 63 after the first injection, vaccine and placebo recipients gave samples. Sequenced material: peripheral blood, taken in a trial of Ad26.COV2.S vaccine versus placebo. This receptor was taken from a person aged 18 to 59 who received the Ad26.COV2.S COVID-19 vaccine or a placebo.

The CDR3 bases are TGTGCCAGCAGGAAAGTACCCAGTGAGCAGTTCTTC. Amino acids: CASRKVPSEQFF. The J gene is TRBJ2-1, the V gene TRBV6-5; D unclear. Trimming removed 6 bases at V and 9 bases at J, with 12 bases between. Germline values: CDR1 MNHEY, CDR2 SVGAGI. This CDR3 contains 12 residues.